This entry concerns a single TCR beta chain. Antigen: not known. Blood draws occurred at baseline, cycle 4 day 1, and cycle 7 day 1. This sample is part of a study of OX40 agonist ivuxolimab in advanced cancers. About the research overall: Intravenous ivuxolimab was administered to patients every 2 weeks at 0.01 to 10 mg/kg.

With 0 bases removed from V and 6 bases from J, the gap between germline ends came to 12 bases. Germline V CDR1 and CDR2: MNHEY, SVGAGI. The CDR3 runs 15 residues. Assay: immunoSEQ multiplex PCR; the TCRdb copy retains only in-frame clones and omits some. The sample consists of over 65,000 clones, more than 85% of them appearing once. Study observations and caveats: At 0.1 to 3.0 mg/kg and by week 6, CD4+ and CD8+ T cells in the blood had expanded clonally. Specificity for antigen went undetermined in the expanded peripheral T cells.

The source was CD4+ or CD8+ T cells sorted from blood, collected in a trial of the OX40 agonist ivuxolimab. V and J are TRBV6-5 and TRBJ2-1; D is unclear. The sequence was collected from an adult with an advanced solid tumor such as melanoma, head and neck, liver or kidney cancer. CDR3 sequence: CASSYSPGVPNEQFF. DNA of the CDR3: TGTGCCAGCAGTTACTCTCCAGGCGTCCCCAATGAGCAGTTCTTC.